These T cell receptor beta chains were read from a single sample in a study of early T cells in non-severe SARS-CoV-2 infection. In TCRdb, the 5' RACE reads were re-called with MiXCR into one record per CDR3 protein. The table shows about 90,000 distinct CDR3 sequences, with about 12% occurring only once. The material sequenced was whole blood, taken at baseline. The receptor set was obtained from an adult who was a healthcare worker with PCR-confirmed SARS-CoV-2 infection or an uninfected control (not recorded which). CDR3s include the opening cysteine and the closing phenylalanine or tryptophan. Each record gives: J gene, clone size, V gene, D gene, CDR3 DNA, CDR3 protein. The D gene is left open where the match is weak. Some rows mark clone size as missing; the rest say once, few, many or name a class of expanded clone.

j_gene: TRBJ2-7; abundance: few; v_gene: TRBV29-1; d_gene: TRBD1; CDR3nt: TGCAGCGCCCCCCGGACAGGGGTCTCCTACGAGCAGTACTTC; CDR3aa: CSAPRTGVSYEQYF
j_gene: TRBJ2-7; abundance: NA; v_gene: TRBV28; d_gene: NA; CDR3nt: TGTGCCAGCAGTAGACAAGCGGTTTTCAGGACCTACGAGCAGTACTTC; CDR3aa: CASSRQAVFRTYEQYF
j_gene: TRBJ2-7; abundance: NA; v_gene: TRBV12-3/TRBV12-4; d_gene: NA; CDR3nt: TGTGCCAGCAGTTTAGGGGTAAGGGGTCCCGAGCAGTACTTC; CDR3aa: CASSLGVRGPEQYF
j_gene: TRBJ2-1; abundance: few; v_gene: TRBV11-3; d_gene: TRBD2; CDR3nt: TGTGCCAGCAGCTTGGCCAGCGGGAACCACTTTTATTACAATGAGCAGTTCTTC; CDR3aa: CASSLASGNHFYYNEQFF
j_gene: TRBJ2-5; abundance: many; v_gene: TRBV29-1; d_gene: NA; CDR3nt: TGCAGCGTTGTAAGGACAGACTTCCAAGAGACCCAGTACTTC; CDR3aa: CSVVRTDFQETQYF
j_gene: TRBJ1-2; abundance: NA; v_gene: TRBV25-1; d_gene: TRBD1; CDR3nt: TGTGCCAGCAGTGCCACAGGGGCGTCCAACTATGGCTACACCTTC; CDR3aa: CASSATGASNYGYTF
j_gene: TRBJ1-2; abundance: NA; v_gene: TRBV7-8; d_gene: TRBD1; CDR3nt: TGTGCCAGCAGCTTAGGGGACAGTAACTATGGCTACACCTTC; CDR3aa: CASSLGDSNYGYTF
j_gene: TRBJ1-1; abundance: few; v_gene: TRBV11-2; d_gene: NA; CDR3nt: TGTGCCAGCAGCTTAGTAGGGGGTCCTCCTGAAGCTTTCTTT; CDR3aa: CASSLVGGPPEAFF
j_gene: TRBJ2-1; abundance: NA; v_gene: TRBV20-1; d_gene: NA; CDR3nt: TGCAGTGCTAGAGGACTGCGCAGCGGCGAGTGGCGAGACTCCTACAATGAGCAGTTCTTC; CDR3aa: CSARGLRSGEWRDSYNEQFF
j_gene: TRBJ1-6; abundance: NA; v_gene: TRBV3-1; d_gene: NA; CDR3nt: TGTGCCAGCAGCCGCGATAGAAATTCACCCCTCCACTTT; CDR3aa: CASSRDRNSPLHF
j_gene: TRBJ1-2; abundance: NA; v_gene: TRBV7-3; d_gene: TRBD1; CDR3nt: TGTGCCAGCAGCTCGGACAGGTCTCCCGCCTATGGCTACACCTTC; CDR3aa: CASSSDRSPAYGYTF
j_gene: TRBJ1-1; abundance: few; v_gene: TRBV27; d_gene: NA; CDR3nt: TGTGCCAGCAGTTCCAGACAGGAGAACACTGAAGCTTTCTTT; CDR3aa: CASSSRQENTEAFF
j_gene: TRBJ2-1; abundance: NA; v_gene: TRBV28; d_gene: TRBD1; CDR3nt: TGTGCCAGCAGCCCCGGGACAGGGGGTTCCTACAATGAGCAGTTCTTC; CDR3aa: CASSPGTGGSYNEQFF
j_gene: TRBJ1-6; abundance: few; v_gene: TRBV21-1; d_gene: NA; CDR3nt: TGTGCCAAACAGAGAGGTCCCCCACGCTCACCCCTCCACTTT; CDR3aa: CAKQRGPPRSPLHF
j_gene: TRBJ2-6; abundance: NA; v_gene: TRBV19; d_gene: TRBD1; CDR3nt: TGTGCCAGTAGTGAACAGGGGGCCGGAGGAGGGGCCAACGTCCTGACTTTC; CDR3aa: CASSEQGAGGGANVLTF
j_gene: TRBJ2-7; abundance: many; v_gene: TRBV11-2; d_gene: NA; CDR3nt: TGTGCCAGCAGCTTAGATTCTTACGGCTACGAGCAGTACTTC; CDR3aa: CASSLDSYGYEQYF
j_gene: TRBJ1-2; abundance: few; v_gene: TRBV5-1; d_gene: NA; CDR3nt: TGCGCCAGCAGTCACAACGACTATGGCTACACCTTC; CDR3aa: CASSHNDYGYTF
j_gene: TRBJ2-1; abundance: many; v_gene: TRBV7-3; d_gene: TRBD1; CDR3nt: TGTGCCAGCGGGGCAGGGGGTGAGCAGTTCTTC; CDR3aa: CASGAGGEQFF
j_gene: TRBJ1-6; abundance: NA; v_gene: TRBV28; d_gene: TRBD1; CDR3nt: TGTGCCAGCAGTTTAGGCCTACAGGGGTCCTCCTATAATTCACCCCTCCACTTT; CDR3aa: CASSLGLQGSSYNSPLHF
j_gene: TRBJ1-1; abundance: many; v_gene: TRBV20-1; d_gene: NA; CDR3nt: TGCAGTGCTAGAGCTCCCAAGGCAGGTGAAGCTTTCTTT; CDR3aa: CSARAPKAGEAFF
j_gene: TRBJ2-5; abundance: NA; v_gene: TRBV24-1; d_gene: NA; CDR3nt: TGTGCCACCAGTGATTTCCTGGAGACCCAGTACTTC; CDR3aa: CATSDFLETQYF
j_gene: TRBJ2-4; abundance: NA; v_gene: TRBV5-1; d_gene: TRBD1; CDR3nt: TGCGCCAGCAGCGCAGGACAGGCAATAGCCAAAAACATTCAGTACTTC; CDR3aa: CASSAGQAIAKNIQYF
j_gene: TRBJ2-6; abundance: few; v_gene: TRBV24-1; d_gene: NA; CDR3nt: TGTGCCACCAGTGGGGGGCTAGGGGACTCCGGGGCCAACGTCCTGACTTTC; CDR3aa: CATSGGLGDSGANVLTF
j_gene: TRBJ2-7; abundance: NA; v_gene: TRBV6-5; d_gene: NA; CDR3nt: TGTGCCAGCAGTTACGCACCCCCTTCACTTTCCCTACGCGGGTACGAGCAGTACTTC; CDR3aa: CASSYAPPSLSLRGYEQYF
j_gene: TRBJ2-1; abundance: NA; v_gene: TRBV20-1; d_gene: TRBD2; CDR3nt: TGCAGTGCTAGAGAGATAGCGGGGGGCTTCTCCTACAATGAGCAGTTCTTC; CDR3aa: CSAREIAGGFSYNEQFF
j_gene: TRBJ1-3; abundance: many; v_gene: TRBV5-5; d_gene: NA; CDR3nt: TGTGCCAGCAGCTTGTTGGATTACTCTGGAAACACCATATATTTT; CDR3aa: CASSLLDYSGNTIYF
j_gene: TRBJ2-1; abundance: NA; v_gene: TRBV19; d_gene: TRBD2; CDR3nt: TGTGCCAGTAGTACGCGGACTAGCGGGTCCGCGGGTGAGCAGTTCTTC; CDR3aa: CASSTRTSGSAGEQFF
j_gene: TRBJ1-1; abundance: few; v_gene: TRBV9; d_gene: NA; CDR3nt: TGTACCAGCAGCGTAGTACCAGGGGAGAGCACTGAAGCTTTCTTT; CDR3aa: CTSSVVPGESTEAFF
j_gene: TRBJ1-1; abundance: NA; v_gene: TRBV11-2; d_gene: NA; CDR3nt: TGTGCCAGCAGCCCCCGGACGGGGCAGGTGAACACTGAAGCTTTCTTT; CDR3aa: CASSPRTGQVNTEAFF
j_gene: TRBJ2-1; abundance: NA; v_gene: TRBV12-1; d_gene: NA; CDR3nt: TGTGCCAGCAGCTTTCACAATGAGCAGTTCTTC; CDR3aa: CASSFHNEQFF
j_gene: TRBJ2-7; abundance: few; v_gene: TRBV21-1; d_gene: NA; CDR3nt: TGTGCCAGCAGCCCGGTCCGTAGCGGCCCGACCTACGAGCAGTACTTC; CDR3aa: CASSPVRSGPTYEQYF
j_gene: TRBJ2-2; abundance: many; v_gene: TRBV11-2; d_gene: NA; CDR3nt: TGTGCCAGCAGCTTAGTAACGAGCAGGGCCGGGGAGCTGTTTTTT; CDR3aa: CASSLVTSRAGELFF
j_gene: TRBJ1-1; abundance: NA; v_gene: TRBV7-9; d_gene: NA; CDR3nt: TGTGCCAGCAGACACTGGGGGGAGAACACTGAAGCTTTCTTT; CDR3aa: CASRHWGENTEAFF
j_gene: TRBJ2-5; abundance: many; v_gene: TRBV20-1; d_gene: NA; CDR3nt: TGCAGTGCTAGGGGGGGCGGACAGAGGGAGACCCAGTACTTC; CDR3aa: CSARGGGQRETQYF
j_gene: TRBJ2-7; abundance: many; v_gene: TRBV9; d_gene: NA; CDR3nt: TGTGCCAGCAGCGTGGGGACGGAACCCTACGAGCAGTACTTC; CDR3aa: CASSVGTEPYEQYF
j_gene: TRBJ2-5; abundance: many; v_gene: TRBV10-3; d_gene: TRBD1; CDR3nt: TGTGCCATCAGTGCCCAGGACAGGGGAGGGCAGACCCAGTACTTC; CDR3aa: CAISAQDRGGQTQYF
j_gene: TRBJ1-1; abundance: few; v_gene: TRBV6-1; d_gene: NA; CDR3nt: TGTGCCAGCAAGTTTATATCCGGGGACACTGAAGCTTTCTTT; CDR3aa: CASKFISGDTEAFF
j_gene: TRBJ2-7; abundance: NA; v_gene: TRBV29-1; d_gene: NA; CDR3nt: TGCAGCGTTAGGGGACAGCCGGGACTTTCCTACGAGCAGTACTTC; CDR3aa: CSVRGQPGLSYEQYF
j_gene: TRBJ2-2; abundance: few; v_gene: TRBV4-2; d_gene: NA; CDR3nt: TGTGCCAGCAGCCGCACGCAGGGGGGTGGCACCGGGGAGCTGTTTTTT; CDR3aa: CASSRTQGGGTGELFF
j_gene: TRBJ2-1; abundance: many; v_gene: TRBV7-9; d_gene: NA; CDR3nt: TGTGCCAGCAGCTTATTCGGGGGCCTCAGGGTAAATGAGCAGTTCTTC; CDR3aa: CASSLFGGLRVNEQFF
j_gene: TRBJ1-2; abundance: few; v_gene: TRBV20-1; d_gene: NA; CDR3nt: TGCAGTGCTTTTCAAGGGGGCTACACCTTC; CDR3aa: CSAFQGGYTF
j_gene: TRBJ2-5; abundance: NA; v_gene: TRBV5-4; d_gene: NA; CDR3nt: TGTGCCAGCAGCTTGCGGCCTCAAGAGACCCAGTACTTC; CDR3aa: CASSLRPQETQYF
j_gene: TRBJ1-1; abundance: NA; v_gene: TRBV7-2; d_gene: NA; CDR3nt: TGTGCCAGCAGCCCATCGGCTGGAGGGGCCACTGAAGCTTTCTTT; CDR3aa: CASSPSAGGATEAFF
j_gene: TRBJ1-5; abundance: NA; v_gene: TRBV6-4; d_gene: TRBD1; CDR3nt: TGTGCCAGCAGTCCCCGACAGGGGACAAATCAGCCCCAGCATTTT; CDR3aa: CASSPRQGTNQPQHF